This TCR beta chain was profiled in a study of blood T cell repertoires in COVID-19. Study details: COVID-19 samples collected from the United States, Italy and Spain covered acute and convalescent phases. T cells, B-cell-depleted T cells, or PBMCs provided the cDNA or gDNA that served as material.

In the authors' methods: Amplification of reference gene primers was used by the study to estimate nucleated cell counts. Profiled with immunoSEQ multiplex PCR; TCRdb holds only in-frame clones, not every one. V, J and clone size are taken as reported in that table, and D and trimming were inferred from the DNA itself. The table includes around 36,000 clones, around 80% detected once. Sequences were obtained from peripheral blood. The TCR sequence derives from a man older than 75 with active or convalescent COVID-19.

Written as DNA, the CDR3 is TGTGCCAGCAGCTCCCGCAGGGGGCAGAGTATCACTGAAGCTTTCTTT. This sequence encodes CASSSRRGQSITEAFF. The V call is TRBV7-2, the J call TRBJ1-1; 8 bases align to TRBD1. This CDR3 contains 16 residues. Germline CDR1 SGHTA, CDR2 FQGNSA. With V trimmed by 4 bases and J by 4 bases, 11 bases remained unmatched. Based on the CDR3 plus reference TRBV7-2 and TRBJ1-1, the full variable domain is GAGVSQSPSNKVTEKGKDVELRCDPISGHTALYWYRQSLGQGLEFLIYFQGNSAPDKSGLPSDRFSAERTGGSVSTLTIQRTQQEDSAVYLCASSSRRGQSITEAFFGQGTRLTVV.